This T cell receptor beta chain was profiled in a study of human T cells and chemical hapten exposure. One entry per CDR3 protein results from TCRdb running MiXCR on the RACE reads. The sample lists some 41,000 distinct CDR3 sequences; around 3.8% were seen once. Overall study results and limits: Expanded TCRs were compared with controls, and the expanded TCRs formed significantly more large CDR3 similarity clusters. Once DPC sensitization occurred, TCRs above 1 in 1000 frequency showed no change.

Time point in this sample: patch test 1, 2 weeks after DPC sensitization. Regarding treatment: therapeutic diphenylcyclopropenone sensitization with weekly scalp DPC. Total RNA was isolated from whole blood that had not been fractionated. There are 11 residues in the CDR3. The germline V gene encodes CDR1 SQVTM and CDR2 ANQGSEA. About this clonotype itself: Its target is not known.

This receptor was obtained from a man between 45 and 60 years old with alopecia areata. Some clones in this sample may be carry-over from other donors' samples. The sequenced sample was whole blood, obtained in connection with sensitization to the hapten diphenylcyclopropenone (DPC). V is TRBV29-1 and J is TRBJ2-5; D not resolved. The CDR3 loop is CSSLSFETQYF. Here the CDR3 DNA reads TGCTCCTCCCTTAGTTTTGAGACCCAGTACTTC.